This record concerns one TCR beta chain sequence. Its matching antigen is unknown. V shed 7 bases and J 1 base; nucleotides not matched to a gene: 9. Germline V gene lookup returns CDR1 LNHDA and CDR2 SQIVND (reference sequence). The CDR3 totals 16 residues. A single record per CDR3 protein comes from TCRdb applying MiXCR to the 5' RACE reads. This sample has fewer than 350,000 distinct CDR3 sequences, with 15% found just once. The entry originates in a study of T-cell memory formation after mild COVID-19. Whole-study results and caveats: Second-wave clones that peaked on day 37 lacked confirmed SARS-CoV-2 specificity.

J is TRBJ1-5 and V is TRBV19; 8 positions match TRBD1. Material: PBMCs or a T cell subset sorted from them (not recorded which). This TCR was sampled from a man aged 18 to 30 who had mild COVID-19 (a few samples of this study predate the infection). Cell type and time point are not known. The CDR3 is CASTTGQGQSNQPQHF. The CDR3 nucleotides read TGTGCCAGTACCACCGGACAGGGACAAAGCAATCAGCCCCAGCATTTT. Drawing the rest from reference TRBV19 and TRBJ1-5, the complete variable domain is DGGITQSPKYLFRKEGQNVTLSCEQNLNHDAMYWYRQDPGQGLRLIYYSQIVNDFQKGDIAEGYSVSREKKESFPLTVTSAQKNPTAFYLCASTTGQGQSNQPQHFGDGTRLSIL.